The 9 T cell receptor beta chains in this list originate from one sample, sequenced in a study of CD8 T cells in Susac syndrome. The RNA, about 0.5 to 1 ug, was put through reverse transcription using random hexamers. In TCRdb, the immunoSEQ multiplex PCR reads were re-called with MiXCR into one record per CDR3 protein. Altogether 150,000 to 200,000 distinct CDR3 sequences are present, approximately 93% being singletons, with the ten largest covering over 0.09%. Input material: CD4+ T cells from PBMCs. These receptors all come from a human donor with multiple sclerosis.

The CDR3 DNA is TGTGCCAGCAGTGCCCCCTTTGGAGACCGCCACGGGGAGACCCAGTACTTC. It specifies CASSAPFGDRHGETQYF. This rearrangement joins TRBV25-1 to TRBJ2-5; D not certain. The germline V gene encodes CDR1 MGHDK and CDR2 SYGVNS. With 4 bases removed from V and 5 bases from J, the gap between germline ends came to 23 bases. This CDR3 region has 17 residues.

This clonotype occurred once. V gene TRBV28 combines with J gene TRBJ1-5; maybe TRBD1 (5 bases). This CDR3 is 17 amino acids long. CDR1 is MDHEN and CDR2 is SYDVKM in the germline V gene. Trimming removed 6 bases at V and 0 bases at J, with 18 bases between. CDR3 coding DNA: TGTGCCAGCAGGCCAACCCGGGACTCACATAGCAATCAGCCCCAGCATTTT. Translated: CASRPTRDSHSNQPQHF.

V and J are TRBV13 and TRBJ1-1; D is undetermined. V lost 1 base and J 5 bases, leaving 11 bases between the germline ends. The CDR3 is made up of 14 amino acids. Germline CDR1 reads PRHDT; CDR2 reads FYEKMQ (reference sequence). CDR3 DNA: TGTGCCAGCAGCTTAGACGGGATGAGGACTGAAGCTTTCTTT. This codes for CASSLDGMRTEAFF.

This chain uses TRBV6-5 with TRBJ2-7, with D perhaps TRBD1 or TRBD2 (6 bases each). V lost 2 bases to trimming and J lost 3 bases, with 14 bases between them. The CDR3 consists of 15 residues. Germline loops: CDR1 MNHEY, CDR2 SVGAGI. CDR3 in DNA: TGTGCCAGCAGTTACGAAGGGGGAGGCCTCTACGAGCAGTACTTC. Translation gives CASSYEGGGLYEQYF.

The chain combines TRBV10-3 with TRBJ2-1; 13 bases map to TRBD2. There are 17 residues in the CDR3. With 6 bases clipped from V and 4 bases from J, the junction kept 9 bases outside the gene matches. The germline CDR1 and CDR2 sequences are ENHRY and SYGVKD. CDR3 protein: CAIRGLAGKFRYNEQFF. In DNA, the CDR3 is TGTGCCATCAGGGGACTAGCGGGAAAGTTTAGATACAATGAGCAGTTCTTC.

The chain carries TRBV6-2 or TRBV6-3 and TRBJ2-4, with 7 bases lining up with TRBD2. V shed 0 bases and J 2 bases; nucleotides not matched to a gene: 1. The CDR3 loop spans 15 amino acids. The germline CDR1 and CDR2 sequences are MNHEY and SVGEGT. The CDR3 DNA sequence: TGTGCCAGCAGTTACTCGCGGGAGTCCAAAAACATTCAGTACTTC. As protein: CASSYSRESKNIQYF.

The chain recombines TRBV5-4 with TRBJ1-5; D remains ambiguous. CDR1 and CDR2 from the germline V gene are SGHNT and YYREEE (reference sequence). This CDR3 spans 15 amino acids. V gave up 4 bases and J gave up 3 bases, with 14 bases separating them. CDR3 in DNA: TGTGCCAGCAGCCCAAGCGGGCAGCCCAATCAGCCCCAGCATTTT. Translating it yields CASSPSGQPNQPQHF.

The V and J genes are TRBV18 and TRBJ1-1; no clear D gene. Trimming took 5 bases from V and 1 from J, leaving 5 bases between them. This CDR3 has 12 amino acids. CDR1 and CDR2 from the germline V gene are KGHSH and LQKENI. The CDR3 bases are TGTGCCAGCTCAAGACAGAACACTGAAGCTTTCTTT. Amino acids: CASSRQNTEAFF.

The chain combines TRBV29-1 with TRBJ1-2; D remains ambiguous. This CDR3 has 12 residues. The ends were cut back, 6 bases at V and 4 bases at J, with 12 bases in the middle. Germline loops: CDR1 SQVTM, CDR2 ANQGSEA. In DNA, the CDR3 is TGCAGCGTCGCCGGACGGGGCTATGGCTACACCTTC. Its translation is CSVAGRGYGYTF.